This TCR beta chain was retrieved from a study of T cell repertoires in urothelial bladder cancer. Using immunoSEQ multiplex PCR, the repertoire was profiled, and TCRdb retains in-frame clones only, with some absent. Among around 910 clones, 55% to 75% were seen once, and the ten largest hold around 21%. General study results and limits: Carcinoma specimens had median about 2.2% tumor infiltrating lymphocytes, benign approximately 11%. A single clone reached about 2% in benign versus up to about 15% in carcinoma.

This CDR3 is 16 amino acids long. Germline lookup yields CDR1 MNHEY and CDR2 SMNVEV (reference sequence). Trimming at V came to 7 bases and at J to 5 bases, leaving 13 bases not matched to a gene. A few counts support this clone. Its cognate antigen is unknown. V gene TRBV27 combines with J gene TRBJ2-5, with 10 bases lining up with TRBD1. The source material was tumor-infiltrating cells from bladder cancer. This sequence was found in a human donor with urothelial carcinoma. The CDR3 DNA follows: TGTGCCAGCAAATCTACTGCCGGGACAGGGGACGAGACCCAGTACTTC. This translates into CASKSTAGTGDETQYF.